This entry lists 25 T cell receptor beta chains sequenced from one sample in a study of blood T cell repertoires in COVID-19. Measured with immunoSEQ multiplex PCR; TCRdb has only the in-frame clones, and not every one. Of about 64,000 clones in the sample, more than 75% were seen once. The sample consisted of peripheral blood. These TCRs come from a human donor in a cohort sampled during active COVID-19.

This clone was counted once. The chain links TRBV7-3 to TRBJ2-3, with 10 bases lining up with TRBD1. Germline V gene data show CDR1 as SGHTA and CDR2 as FQGTGA. J gave up 2 bases and V 5 bases, and 10 bases lay outside the gene matches. CDR3 length: 17 residues. CDR3 in amino acids: CASSRSGTGAVTDTQYF. CDR3 in DNA: TGTGCCAGCAGCCGATCCGGGACAGGGGCCGTCACAGATACGCAGTATTTT.

The chain uses TRBV18 and TRBJ2-1; D not resolved. V was pared by 0 bases and J by 5 bases, with 14 bases between. Germline-derived CDR1 and CDR2 are KGHSH and LQKENI. The CDR3 is 16 residues long. Here the CDR3 reads CASSPPGVSTDNEQFF. The DNA of the CDR3 is TGTGCCAGCTCACCACCGGGCGTATCTACCGACAATGAGCAGTTCTTC.

The chain recombines TRBV6-5 with TRBJ1-5, with D possibly TRBD1 on 6 matching bases. This CDR3 is 14 amino acids long. Looked up from germline, CDR1 is MNHEY and CDR2 is SVGAGI. The ends were cut back, 2 bases at V and 1 base at J, with 6 bases in the middle. Here the CDR3 reads CASSYRGSNQPQHF. The CDR3 DNA reads as TGTGCCAGCAGTTACAGGGGGAGCAATCAGCCCCAGCATTTT.

The rearrangement uses TRBV4-1 and TRBJ2-2, with D unresolved. The CDR3 length is 17 residues. Germline CDR1 is MGHRA and CDR2 is YSYEKL. Trimming removed 0 bases at V and 5 bases at J, with 16 bases between. The CDR3, as DNA: TGCGCCAGCAGCCAAGATCACCGGGTCTCCCCTACCGGGGAGCTGTTTTTT. Protein: CASSQDHRVSPTGELFF.

As DNA, the CDR3 is TGTGCCATCAGTGAGGACAGAAATCAGCCCCAGCATTTT. Protein: CAISEDRNQPQHF. The rearrangement uses TRBV10-3 and TRBJ1-5; the D gene is possibly TRBD1 (5 bases). Germline values: CDR1 ENHRY, CDR2 SYGVKD. CDR3 length: 13 amino acids. Trimming removed 2 bases at V and 4 bases at J, with 6 bases between.

This clone was seen a single time. This chain connects TRBV28 to TRBJ2-7; 10 bases fit TRBD1. The CDR3 runs to 17 residues. Germline values: CDR1 MDHEN, CDR2 SYDVKM. The V segment lost 2 bases and the J segment 3 bases; nucleotides outside the gene matches: 10. The CDR3 sequence is CASSLDPLGTGDYEQYF. CDR3 in DNA: TGTGCCAGCAGTTTAGACCCCTTGGGGACAGGGGACTACGAGCAGTACTTC.

The table lists this clone with a count of one. The V call is TRBV19, the J call TRBJ2-4; TRBD2 is a possible D gene (6 bases). The CDR3 spans 14 residues. Germline CDR1 LNHDA, CDR2 SQIVND (reference sequence). V was shortened by 4 bases and J by 7 bases, with 14 bases between the two germline ends. The chain's CDR3 is CASSSGGFGNIQYF. The DNA for the CDR3 is TGTGCCAGTAGTAGTGGGGGGTTCGGGAACATTCAGTACTTC.

The chain carries TRBV20-1 and TRBJ2-3; tentative D call: TRBD1 (6 bases). The CDR3 contains 14 residues. Looked up from germline, CDR1 is DFQATT and CDR2 is SNEGSKA (reference sequence). Trimming removed 3 bases from V and 0 bases from J, with 10 bases in between. The CDR3 protein is CSASGRGSTDTQYF. As DNA, the CDR3 is TGCAGTGCTAGTGGCAGGGGAAGCACAGATACGCAGTATTTT.

The chain has TRBV9 and TRBJ1-1; D may be TRBD1 (6 bases). The V gene lost 3 bases and the J gene lost 0 bases, with 9 bases spanning the gap. Germline V gives CDR1 SGDLS, CDR2 YYNGEE. CDR3 length: 14 amino acids. The CDR3 spells CASSAGELNTEAFF. CDR3 nucleotide sequence: TGTGCCAGCAGCGCAGGGGAATTGAACACTGAAGCTTTCTTT.

This clone was seen just once. The V and J genes are TRBV12-2 and TRBJ2-5; the table assigns TRBD1, which was not confirmed against the DNA. TRBV12-2 is assigned pseudogene status. The CDR3 totals 16 residues. CDR3: CASRTYDRGPQETQYF. CDR3 nucleotide sequence: TGTGCAAGTCGCACCTACGACAGGGGGCCACAAGAGACCCAGTACTTC.

The chain carries TRBV12-5 and TRBJ2-1, with D perhaps TRBD2 (5 bases). This CDR3 is 17 amino acids long. Trimming removed 5 bases at V and 6 bases at J, with 23 bases between. From germline, CDR1 is LGHNT and CDR2 FRNRAP. The CDR3 DNA reads as TGTGCTAGTGGTCCGTCCCGGACTTATGGAAGCCCCAATGAGCAGTTCTTC. This gives the protein CASGPSRTYGSPNEQFF.

The chain combines TRBV4-1 with TRBJ2-7; no clear D. CDR1 is MGHRA, CDR2 YSYEKL, per germline. The CDR3 spans 13 residues. The germline V and J ends were trimmed by 0 bases and 3 bases, with 6 bases remaining between them. The CDR3 DNA reads TGCGCCAGCAGCCAAGACCAGAACTACGAGCAGTACTTC. Protein: CASSQDQNYEQYF.

The rearrangement links TRBV27 to TRBJ1-6; a weak D match, TRBD1 (6 bases). The CDR3 runs to 15 residues. Trimming shortened V by 3 bases and J by 7 bases, and 13 bases separated the two germline ends. The germline V gene encodes CDR1 MNHEY and CDR2 SMNVEV (reference sequence). The CDR3: CASSLVRGGNSPLHF. The CDR3, as DNA: TGTGCCAGCAGTTTGGTAAGGGGGGGCAATTCACCCCTCCACTTT.

The chain combines TRBV12-5 with TRBJ2-1; 7 bases match TRBD2. Germline CDR1 and CDR2: LGHNT and FRNRAP. Trimming took 9 bases from V and 4 from J; bases not matched to a gene: 9. The CDR3 runs to 14 residues. The CDR3 spells CASSRLALYNEQFF. The CDR3 DNA follows: TGTGCTAGCTCACGACTAGCCCTTTACAATGAGCAGTTCTTC.

This clone has just one count. The chain employs TRBV25-1 and TRBJ2-1, with D possibly being TRBD2 (5 bases). CDR1 and CDR2 (germline): MGHDK, SYGVNS. This CDR3 contains 14 residues. The V gene lost 5 bases and the J gene lost 4 bases, with 12 bases spanning the gap. The CDR3, as DNA: TGTGCCAGCAGTTTGGGAGTGGGTTACAATGAGCAGTTCTTC. Amino acids: CASSLGVGYNEQFF.

This sequence joins TRBV4-2 and TRBJ2-7; tentatively, D is TRBD1 (5 bases). This CDR3 spans 13 amino acids. Deletions cut 0 bases from V and 2 bases from J, with 5 bases between. Germline lookup yields CDR1 LGHNA and CDR2 YNFKEQ. CDR3 nucleotides: TGTGCCAGCAGCCAAGAACAGGCCTACGAGCAGTACTTC. Translated, it gives CASSQEQAYEQYF.

The genes are TRBV10-2 and TRBJ2-2; D perhaps matches TRBD1 (5 bases). The V end was cut by 2 bases, the J end by 8 bases, with 18 bases between. CDR1 is WSHSY and CDR2 is SAAADI in the germline V gene. The CDR3 covers 16 residues. CDR3 sequence: CASSERTGGLLGELFF. CDR3 DNA: TGCGCCAGCAGTGAGCGAACAGGCGGCTTATTGGGGGAGCTGTTTTTT.

V gene TRBV19 combines with J gene TRBJ2-1, with a weak D call TRBD2 (5 bases). The germline V gene encodes CDR1 LNHDA and CDR2 SQIVND (reference sequence). The ends were cut back, 7 bases at V and 1 base at J, with 35 bases in the middle. The CDR3 covers 22 residues. The DNA of the CDR3 is TGTGCCAGTACCTATAGGCGGAGCGGTGACTGGGCTCGCTTGCTATCCTACAATGAGCAGTTCTTC. It is translated as CASTYRRSGDWARLLSYNEQFF.

This chain uses TRBV28 with TRBJ1-2; possibly TRBD1 for D (6 bases). Between the trimmed V and J ends, which lost 7 bases and 4 bases, there was a span of 16 bases. CDR1 and CDR2 (germline): MDHEN, SYDVKM. CDR3 size: 14 residues. This CDR3 reads CASKGHPIGYGYTF. CDR3 DNA: TGTGCCAGCAAGGGACACCCGATCGGCTATGGCTACACCTTC.

V and J are TRBV7-2 and TRBJ2-7; D gene ambiguous. Per the germline V gene, CDR1 is SGHTA and CDR2 is FQGNSA. This CDR3 contains 14 residues. V was clipped by 1 base and J by 1 base, with 8 bases between them. The chain's CDR3 is CASSLEAPSYEQYF. The CDR3 coding sequence is TGTGCCAGCAGCTTAGAAGCACCTTCCTACGAGCAGTACTTC.

This clone was observed a few times. This chain connects TRBV7-9 to TRBJ1-1; D is possibly TRBD1 (6 bases). Trimming pared 0 bases from V and 0 bases from J, leaving 8 bases between. Germline lookup yields CDR1 SEHNR and CDR2 FQNEAQ (reference sequence). CDR3 length: 15 amino acids. CDR3 DNA: TGTGCCAGCAGCTTAGCTCAGGGGATGAACACTGAAGCTTTCTTT. Translation gives CASSLAQGMNTEAFF.

As concerns this clone: Relative to the germline gene, one junction end is altered; a read error may explain this. The chain couples TRBV25-1 to TRBJ2-7, with 8 nucleotides matching TRBD2. CDR1 is MGHDK, CDR2 SYGVNS, per germline. The CDR3 extends over 11 amino acids. CDR3 bases: TGTGCCAGCAGTGAACTAGCGGGCGTTTCCTTC. Protein product: CASSELAGVSF.

The rearrangement joins TRBV3-1 (or the pseudogene TRBV3-2) to TRBJ2-3; 8 positions match TRBD1. Germline assignment: CDR1 LGHDT and CDR2 YNNKEL (reference sequence). The V gene end was trimmed by 1 base and the J gene end by 3 bases; junction bases not matched to a gene: 6. The CDR3 length is 16 residues. CDR3 loop: CASSQAARQGTDTQYF. Here the CDR3 DNA reads TGTGCCAGCAGCCAAGCAGCGAGACAGGGGACAGATACGCAGTATTTT.

This clone showed up just once. The J gene is TRBJ2-7, the V gene TRBV27, with D unresolved. Between the trimmed V and J ends, which lost 4 bases and 0 bases, there was a span of 7 bases. Germline lookup yields CDR1 MNHEY and CDR2 SMNVEV (reference sequence). The CDR3 totals 13 residues. CDR3 amino acids: CASSSPFSYEQYF. CDR3 nucleotides: TGTGCCAGCAGTTCCCCTTTCTCCTACGAGCAGTACTTC.

This clone has just one count. The gene calls are TRBV5-6 and TRBJ2-1; a weak D match, TRBD1 (6 bases). Germline V lookup: CDR1 SGHDT, CDR2 YYEEEE. This CDR3 has 11 amino acids. V lost 4 bases, J lost 7 bases, and 6 bases lay in between. CDR3 sequence: CASSDRNEQFF. As DNA, the CDR3 is TGTGCCAGCAGCGACAGGAATGAGCAGTTCTTC.